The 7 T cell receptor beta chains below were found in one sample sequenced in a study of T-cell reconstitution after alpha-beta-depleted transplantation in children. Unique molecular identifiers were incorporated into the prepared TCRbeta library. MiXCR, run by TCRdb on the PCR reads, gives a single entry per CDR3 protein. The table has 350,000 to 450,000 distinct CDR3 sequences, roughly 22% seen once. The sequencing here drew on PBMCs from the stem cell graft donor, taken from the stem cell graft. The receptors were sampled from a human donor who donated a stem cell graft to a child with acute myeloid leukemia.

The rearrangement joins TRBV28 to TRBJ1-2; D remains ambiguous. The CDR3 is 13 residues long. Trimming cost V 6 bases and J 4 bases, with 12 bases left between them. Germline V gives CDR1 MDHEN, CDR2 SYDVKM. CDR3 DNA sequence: TGTGCCAGCAGCCCCAGCAGTGCCTATGGCTACACCTTC. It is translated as CASSPSSAYGYTF.

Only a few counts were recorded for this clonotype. The CDR3 coding sequence is TGTGCCAGCAGGGCTGGATCTGGGGCCAACGTCCTGACTTTC. Its translation is CASRAGSGANVLTF. The rearrangement links TRBV12-3 or TRBV12-4 to TRBJ2-6; D gene ambiguous. Trimming pared 6 bases from V and 1 base from J, leaving 7 bases between. The CDR3 runs 14 residues.

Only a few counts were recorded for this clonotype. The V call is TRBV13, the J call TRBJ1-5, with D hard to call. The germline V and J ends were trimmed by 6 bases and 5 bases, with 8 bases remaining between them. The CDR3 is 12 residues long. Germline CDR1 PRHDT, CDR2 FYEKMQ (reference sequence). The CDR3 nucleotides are TGTGCCAGCAGTCGAGGAGATCAGCCCCAGCATTTT. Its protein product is CASSRGDQPQHF. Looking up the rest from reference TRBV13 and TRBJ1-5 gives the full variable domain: AAGVIQSPRHLIKEKRETATLKCYPIPRHDTVYWYQQGPGQDPQFLISFYEKMQSDKGSIPDRFSAQQFSDYHSELNMSSLELGDSALYFCASSRGDQPQHFGDGTRLSIL.

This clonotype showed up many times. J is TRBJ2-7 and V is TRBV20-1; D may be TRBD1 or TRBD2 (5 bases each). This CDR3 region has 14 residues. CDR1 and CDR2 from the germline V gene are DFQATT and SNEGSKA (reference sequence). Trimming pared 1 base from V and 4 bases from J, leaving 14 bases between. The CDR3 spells CSARVGGEVYEQYF. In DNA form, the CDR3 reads TGCAGTGCTAGAGTTGGGGGAGAGGTTTACGAGCAGTACTTC.

The CDR3 DNA reads as TGCGCCAGCAGCTTGTCTACCCCCTCCTACAATGAGCAGTTCTTC. Protein: CASSLSTPSYNEQFF. This rearrangement joins TRBV5-1 to TRBJ2-1; D not certain. Trimming took off 1 base at V and 0 bases at J, with 8 bases between the two ends. Germline V lookup: CDR1 SGHRS, CDR2 YFSETQ. The length of the CDR3 is 15 residues.

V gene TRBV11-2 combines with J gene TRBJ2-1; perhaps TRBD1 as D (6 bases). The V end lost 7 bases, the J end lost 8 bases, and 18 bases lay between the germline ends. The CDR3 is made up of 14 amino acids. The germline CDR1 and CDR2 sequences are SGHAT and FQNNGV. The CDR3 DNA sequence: TGTGCCAGCACCTCGTACAGGGATACGGATGAGCAGTTCTTC. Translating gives CASTSYRDTDEQFF.

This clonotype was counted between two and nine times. The CDR3 region is CASSPVENTEAFF. The CDR3 DNA reads TGTGCCAGCAGTCCCGTGGAGAACACTGAAGCTTTCTTT. The V call is TRBV6-1, the J call TRBJ1-1, with D uncertain. The V end lost 5 bases, the J end lost 1 base, and 8 bases lay between the germline ends. Looked up from germline, CDR1 is MNHNS and CDR2 is SASEGT. The CDR3 is 13 residues long.